This TCR beta chain was obtained from a study of spatial heterogeneity in lung cancer. Turning to the study itself: Raw reads contained each unique TCR and UMI combination more than ten times on average. Study results and limitations: Ubiquitous expanded tumor TCRs showed up in blood more at resection than follow-up.

Regarding this clonotype: Its antigen is unidentified.

All TCR cDNA molecules were individually tagged with a unique molecular identifier. One entry per CDR3 protein, called by TCRdb with MiXCR from the 5' RACE reads. The table records tens of thousands of distinct CDR3 sequences, approximately 7.2% of them present only once. This CDR3 is built from 17 residues. V lost 2 bases, J lost 4 bases, and 11 bases stayed unmatched. Germline CDR1 SGDLS, CDR2 YYNGEE. As for time point: sample taken at primary tumor resection. The chain joins TRBV9 to TRBJ1-3, with 8 bases matching TRBD1. This sample comprised PBMCs, obtained at surgery. The TCR originated in a female donor with early-stage non-small cell lung cancer. This CDR3 reads CASSVDRGRGKGNTIYF. CDR3 nucleotide sequence: TGTGCCAGCAGCGTTGACAGGGGAAGGGGGAAAGGAAACACCATATATTTT.